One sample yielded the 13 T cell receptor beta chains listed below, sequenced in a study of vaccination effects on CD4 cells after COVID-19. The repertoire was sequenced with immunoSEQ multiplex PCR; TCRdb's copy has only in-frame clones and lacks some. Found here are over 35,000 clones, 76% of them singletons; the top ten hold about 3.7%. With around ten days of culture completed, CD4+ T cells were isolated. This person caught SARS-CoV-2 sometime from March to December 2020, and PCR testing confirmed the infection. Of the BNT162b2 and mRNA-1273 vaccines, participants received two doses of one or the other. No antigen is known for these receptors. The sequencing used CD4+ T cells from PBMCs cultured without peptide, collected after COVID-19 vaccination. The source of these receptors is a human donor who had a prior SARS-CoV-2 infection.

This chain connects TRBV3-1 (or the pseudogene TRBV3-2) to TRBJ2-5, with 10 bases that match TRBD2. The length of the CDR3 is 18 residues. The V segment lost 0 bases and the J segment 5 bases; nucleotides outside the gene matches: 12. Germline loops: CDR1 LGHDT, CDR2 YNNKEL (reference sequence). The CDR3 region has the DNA TGTGCCAGCAGCCAAGATGGTGGAGCGGGAGGGCCAAGGGAGACCCAGTACTTC. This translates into CASSQDGGAGGPRETQYF.

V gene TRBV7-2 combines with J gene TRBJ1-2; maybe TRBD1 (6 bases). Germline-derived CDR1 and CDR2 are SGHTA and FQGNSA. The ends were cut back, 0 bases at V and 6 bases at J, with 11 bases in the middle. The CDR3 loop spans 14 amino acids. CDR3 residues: CASSLASRGNGYTF. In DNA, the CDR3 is TGTGCCAGCAGCTTAGCGTCCAGGGGTAATGGCTACACCTTC.

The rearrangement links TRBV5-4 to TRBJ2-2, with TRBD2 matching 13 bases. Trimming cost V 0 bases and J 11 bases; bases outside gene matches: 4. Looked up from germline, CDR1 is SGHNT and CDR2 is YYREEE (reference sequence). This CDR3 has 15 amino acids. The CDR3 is CASSLGSGLAGELFF. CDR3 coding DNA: TGTGCCAGCAGCTTGGGTTCGGGACTAGCGGGAGAGCTGTTTTTT.

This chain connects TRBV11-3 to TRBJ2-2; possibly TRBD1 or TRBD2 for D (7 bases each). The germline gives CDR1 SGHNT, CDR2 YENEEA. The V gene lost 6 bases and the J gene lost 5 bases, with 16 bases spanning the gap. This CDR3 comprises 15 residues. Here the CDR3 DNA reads TGTGCCAGCAGTACTCAGGGGGGGTGGACCGGGGAGCTGTTTTTT. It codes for CASSTQGGWTGELFF.

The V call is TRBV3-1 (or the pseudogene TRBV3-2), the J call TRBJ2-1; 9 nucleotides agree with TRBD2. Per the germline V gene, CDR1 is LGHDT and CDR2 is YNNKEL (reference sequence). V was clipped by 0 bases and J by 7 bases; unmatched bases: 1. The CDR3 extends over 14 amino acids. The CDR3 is CASSQEGLANEQFF. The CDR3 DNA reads TGTGCCAGCAGCCAAGAGGGACTAGCTAATGAGCAGTTCTTC.

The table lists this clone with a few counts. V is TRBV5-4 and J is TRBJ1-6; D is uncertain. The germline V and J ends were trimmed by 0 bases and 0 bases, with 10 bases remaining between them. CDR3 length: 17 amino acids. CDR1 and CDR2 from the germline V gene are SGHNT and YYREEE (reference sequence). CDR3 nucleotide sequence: TGTGCCAGCAGCTTGGACAGATCGAGCTCCTATAATTCACCCCTCCACTTT. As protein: CASSLDRSSSYNSPLHF.

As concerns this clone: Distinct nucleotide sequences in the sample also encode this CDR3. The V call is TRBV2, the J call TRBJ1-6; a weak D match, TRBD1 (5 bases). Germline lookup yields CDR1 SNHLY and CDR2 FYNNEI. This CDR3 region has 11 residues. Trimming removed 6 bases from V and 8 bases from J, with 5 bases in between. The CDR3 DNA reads TGTGCCAGCAGCAGGGATTCACCCCTCCACTTT. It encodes CASSRDSPLHF.

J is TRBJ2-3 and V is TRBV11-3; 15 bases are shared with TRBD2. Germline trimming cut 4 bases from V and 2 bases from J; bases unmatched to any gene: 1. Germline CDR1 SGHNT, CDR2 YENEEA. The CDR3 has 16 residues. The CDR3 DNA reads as TGTGCCAGCAGCTGGACTAGCGGGAGGGCCACAGATACGCAGTATTTT. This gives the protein CASSWTSGRATDTQYF. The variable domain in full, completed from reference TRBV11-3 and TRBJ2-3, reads EAGVVQSPRYKIIEKKQPVAFWCNPISGHNTLYWYLQNLGQGPELLIRYENEEAVDDSQLPKDRFSAERLKGVDSTLKIQPAELGDSAVYLCASSWTSGRATDTQYFGPGTRLTVL.

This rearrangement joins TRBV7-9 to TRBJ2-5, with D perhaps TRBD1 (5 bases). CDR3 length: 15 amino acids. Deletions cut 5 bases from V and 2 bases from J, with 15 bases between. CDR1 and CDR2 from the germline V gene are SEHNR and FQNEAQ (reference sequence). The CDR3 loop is CASSPQDRGQETQYF. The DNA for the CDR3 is TGTGCCAGCAGCCCACAGGACCGTGGGCAAGAGACCCAGTACTTC.

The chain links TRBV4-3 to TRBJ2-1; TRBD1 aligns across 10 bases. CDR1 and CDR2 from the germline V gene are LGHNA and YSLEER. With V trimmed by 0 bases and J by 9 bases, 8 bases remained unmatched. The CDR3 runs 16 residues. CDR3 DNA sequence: TGCGCCAGCAGCCAAGACCGGCCGGGACAGGGGTTTGAGCAGTTCTTC. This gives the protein CASSQDRPGQGFEQFF.

The CDR3 protein is CASSRSGSSGTDTQYF. Written as DNA, the CDR3 is TGCGCCAGCAGCCGTAGCGGGAGCTCTGGCACAGATACGCAGTATTTT. This chain uses TRBV5-1 with TRBJ2-3, with TRBD2 matching over 9 bases. J lost 1 base, V lost 4 bases, and 7 bases had no gene match. The length of the CDR3 is 16 residues. From germline, CDR1 is SGHRS and CDR2 YFSETQ.

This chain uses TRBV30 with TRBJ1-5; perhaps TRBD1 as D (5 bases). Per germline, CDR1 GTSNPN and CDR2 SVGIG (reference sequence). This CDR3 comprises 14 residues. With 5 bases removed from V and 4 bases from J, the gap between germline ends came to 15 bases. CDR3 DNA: TGTGCCTGGGCACTTGGGGGGGGGAATCAGCCCCAGCATTTT. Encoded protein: CAWALGGGNQPQHF.

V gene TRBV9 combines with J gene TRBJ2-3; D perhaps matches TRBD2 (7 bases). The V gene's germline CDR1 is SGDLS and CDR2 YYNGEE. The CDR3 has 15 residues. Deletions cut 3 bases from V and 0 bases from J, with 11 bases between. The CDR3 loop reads CASSGGGRSTDTQYF. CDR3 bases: TGTGCCAGCAGCGGGGGGGGCAGAAGCACAGATACGCAGTATTTT. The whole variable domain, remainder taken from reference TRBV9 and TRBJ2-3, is DSGVTQTPKHLITATGQRVTLRCSPRSGDLSVYWYQQSLDQGLQFLIQYYNGEERAKGNILERFSAQQFPDLHSELNLSSLELGDSALYFCASSGGGRSTDTQYFGPGTRLTVL.